The 30 T cell receptor beta chains below come from one sample, sequenced in a study of cytomegalovirus exposure and HLA in healthy donors. The PCR made use of 60 Vbeta and 13 Jbeta primers. Clones were sequenced by immunoSEQ multiplex PCR, and TCRdb holds only the in-frame ones, with some missing. The table includes about 160,000 clones, 82% detected once. The sequencing input was PBMCs. These receptors all come from a girl under 18 in good health and CMV-seropositive.

The V gene is TRBV10-3, the J gene TRBJ2-4, with TRBD2 as a possible D gene (5 bases). CDR1 is ENHRY and CDR2 is SYGVKD in the germline V gene. The CDR3 extends over 15 amino acids. The V and J ends lost 10 bases and 0 bases respectively, with 16 bases between them. This chain's CDR3 is CATSGAALAKNIQYF. The CDR3 coding sequence is TGTGCCACCTCCGGAGCGGCGCTAGCCAAAAACATTCAGTACTTC.

This sequence joins TRBV7-6 and TRBJ2-3, with a weak D call TRBD2 (5 bases). Deletions cut 5 bases from V and 5 bases from J, with 8 bases between. This CDR3 spans 12 amino acids. Germline V gives CDR1 SGHVS, CDR2 FNYEAQ. The DNA for the CDR3 is TGTGCCAGCAGCATCCGGGGAGATACGCAGTATTTT. It is translated as CASSIRGDTQYF.

The chain links TRBV29-1 to TRBJ1-1, with TRBD1 matching over 7 bases. The length of the CDR3 is 11 residues. Trimming at V came to 4 bases and at J to 10 bases, leaving 6 bases not matched to a gene. Germline V gene data show CDR1 as SQVTM and CDR2 as ANQGSEA. CDR3 DNA: TGCAGCGTTGTGGACAGGCGGGGAGCTTTCTTT. Translating it yields CSVVDRRGAFF. Based on the CDR3 plus reference TRBV29-1 and TRBJ1-1, the full variable domain is SAVISQKPSRDICQRGTSLTIQCQVDSQVTMMFWYRQQPGQSLTLIATANQGSEATYESGFVIDKFPISRPNLTFSTLTVSNMSPEDSSIYLCSVVDRRGAFFGQGTRLTVV.

The CDR3 spells CASGSTGGGKNQPQHF. The CDR3 DNA sequence: TGTGCTAGTGGTTCTACAGGGGGTGGGAAAAATCAGCCCCAGCATTTT. V and J are TRBV12-5 and TRBJ1-5; 8 bases are a match to TRBD1. The CDR3 runs 16 residues. CDR1 LGHNT and CDR2 FRNRAP come from the germline V gene. V was clipped by 4 bases and J by 4 bases; unmatched bases: 9.

The genes are TRBV6-1 and TRBJ2-2, with D unresolved. The CDR3 extends over 17 amino acids. CDR1 is MNHNS, CDR2 SASEGT, per germline. The V end was cut by 1 base, the J end by 6 bases, with 18 bases between. CDR3 DNA sequence: TGTGCCAGCAGTGAAGGGGTCCGGCGGCGTATCGCCGGGGAGCTGTTTTTT. As protein: CASSEGVRRRIAGELFF.

The chain combines TRBV11-2 with TRBJ2-5; D uncertain. This CDR3 contains 13 residues. Germline CDR1 reads SGHAT; CDR2 reads FQNNGV. The V end was cut by 3 bases, the J end by 1 base, with 6 bases between. The CDR3 sequence is CASSLRGQETQYF. CDR3 nucleotides: TGTGCCAGCAGCTTGCGAGGCCAAGAGACCCAGTACTTC.

The CDR3 loop reads CASSETGLIGNTIYF. The CDR3 bases are TGCGCCAGCAGTGAGACCGGACTTATCGGAAACACCATATATTTT. The J gene is TRBJ1-3, the V gene TRBV10-2; no clear D. The CDR3 is 15 residues long. The V end lost 2 bases, the J end lost 4 bases, and 12 bases lay between the germline ends. The germline gives CDR1 WSHSY, CDR2 SAAADI.

V and J are TRBV16 and TRBJ1-2; D uncertain. V dropped 2 bases and J dropped 13 bases, with 14 bases sitting between them. From germline, CDR1 is KGHSY and CDR2 FQNENV. This CDR3 region has 12 residues. CDR3: CASSQEVIGSTF. The CDR3 DNA reads TGTGCCAGCAGCCAAGAGGTAATTGGTTCCACCTTC.

In its sample, this clone was seen once. This chain connects TRBV6-4 to TRBJ2-1; 11 nucleotides align to TRBD1. V shed 3 bases and J 6 bases; nucleotides not matched to a gene: 4. CDR1 and CDR2 (germline): MRHNA, SNTAGT. This CDR3 has 15 residues. The CDR3 coding sequence is TGTGCCAGCAGTGAAACCGGGACAGGGGGCAATGAGCAGTTCTTC. Residues: CASSETGTGGNEQFF.

J is TRBJ2-1 and V is TRBV11-2, with D possibly matching TRBD2 (6 bases). Between the trimmed V and J ends, which lost 1 base and 5 bases, there was a span of 15 bases. The germline CDR1 and CDR2 sequences are SGHAT and FQNNGV. The CDR3 consists of 16 residues. The CDR3: CASSLGGGGGHNEQFF. The CDR3 bases are TGTGCCAGCAGCTTAGGCGGTGGGGGAGGACACAATGAGCAGTTCTTC.

V is TRBV11-1 and J is TRBJ2-5, with 7 bases fitting TRBD1. The ends lost 5 bases at V and 1 base at J; junction bases unmatched: 7. This CDR3 spans 15 amino acids. CDR1 SGHAT and CDR2 FQDESV come from the germline V gene (reference sequence). This chain's CDR3 is CASSPRRDSQETQYF. Written as DNA, the CDR3 is TGTGCCAGCAGCCCCCGCAGGGACAGCCAAGAGACCCAGTACTTC.

The chain combines TRBV28 with TRBJ1-4, with D unresolved. The germline V gene has CDR1 MDHEN and CDR2 SYDVKM. Trimming pared 4 bases from V and 0 bases from J, leaving 9 bases between. The CDR3 is 15 amino acids. The CDR3 sequence: CASSSTPATNEKLFF. The CDR3 DNA is TGTGCCAGCAGTTCCACACCCGCAACTAATGAAAAACTGTTTTTT.

This clone was seen once. The chain has TRBV29-1 and TRBJ2-3; D possibly corresponds to TRBD1 (6 bases). V lost 8 bases and J lost 2, with 11 bases in between. Germline V gene data show CDR1 as SQVTM and CDR2 as ANQGSEA. This CDR3 comprises 12 residues. This chain's CDR3 is CSSGAATDTQYF. The DNA for the CDR3 is TGCAGCTCAGGGGCCGCCACAGATACGCAGTATTTT.

Points on this clone: Sequence at one end of the junction differs from germline and may be a read error. The chain combines TRBV11-2 with TRBJ1-1; the D gene is possibly TRBD1 (6 bases). Per the germline V gene, CDR1 is SGHAT and CDR2 is FQNNGV. The CDR3 is 14 residues long. For the CDR3, the DNA is TGTGCCAGCAGCGTAAGAGGGGGGGACACTGAATCTTTCTTT. Protein: CASSVRGGDTESFF.

V usage is TRBV7-8 and J usage is TRBJ2-1, with D possibly matching TRBD2 (6 bases). Germline values: CDR1 SGHVS, CDR2 FQNEAQ. V lost 5 bases and J lost 8, with 10 bases in between. This CDR3 has 12 residues. The CDR3 protein is CASSRGRYEQFF. The CDR3 DNA follows: TGTGCCAGCAGCCGGGGGAGGTATGAGCAGTTCTTC.

This chain joins TRBV9 and TRBJ2-1, with D uncertain. The CDR3 length is 12 residues. Germline CDR1 and CDR2: SGDLS and YYNGEE. Trimming shortened V by 2 bases and J by 9 bases, and 9 bases separated the two germline ends. This chain's CDR3 is CASSVSQAEQFF. As DNA, the CDR3 is TGTGCCAGCAGCGTCTCCCAGGCTGAGCAGTTCTTC.

V and J are TRBV12-5 and TRBJ2-1, with a possible D match to TRBD2 (6 bases). The germline V and J ends were trimmed by 6 bases and 4 bases, with 16 bases remaining between them. The CDR3 is made up of 15 amino acids. Germline CDR1 and CDR2: LGHNT and FRNRAP. DNA for the CDR3: TGTGCTAGTGGGGGAGGCGGCTTGGGATACAATGAGCAGTTCTTC. Translated: CASGGGGLGYNEQFF. Combining the CDR3 with reference TRBV12-5 and TRBJ2-1 gives the whole variable domain DARVTQTPRHKVTEMGQEVTMRCQPILGHNTVFWYRQTMMQGLELLAYFRNRAPLDDSGMPKDRFSAEMPDATLATLKIQPSEPRDSAVYFCASGGGGLGYNEQFFGPGTRLTVL.

The genes are TRBV5-6 and TRBJ2-1, with 10 bases fitting TRBD2. V was clipped by 3 bases and J by 0 bases; unmatched bases: 0. The CDR3 spans 15 residues. The germline gives CDR1 SGHDT, CDR2 YYEEEE. The CDR3 DNA is TGTGCCAGCAGCTCTAGCGGGAGCTCCTACAATGAGCAGTTCTTC. Its protein product is CASSSSGSSYNEQFF.

This clone was seen a handful of times. The chain couples TRBV4-3 to TRBJ1-4; 9 bases line up with TRBD1. CDR1 is LGHNA, CDR2 YSLEER, per germline. Losses at the gene ends were 3 bases for V and 5 bases for J; bases not matched to a gene: 1. CDR3 size: 14 residues. The CDR3 region is CASSQGQGNEKLFF. The CDR3 DNA reads TGCGCCAGCAGCCAGGGACAGGGCAATGAAAAACTGTTTTTT.

V and J are TRBV7-9 and TRBJ2-3; TRBD2 matches 8 bases. V dropped 2 bases and J dropped 10; count of bases not matched to a gene: 17. CDR1 is SEHNR, CDR2 FQNEAQ, per germline (reference sequence). This CDR3 is 17 amino acids long. CDR3: CASSLPGSGTSPLSQYF. As DNA, the CDR3 is TGTGCCAGCAGCTTACCAGGGAGTGGGACTAGTCCTCTGTCGCAGTATTTT.

The genes are TRBV30 and TRBJ2-7; D is undetermined. Germline CDR1 GTSNPN, CDR2 SVGIG (reference sequence). Between the trimmed V and J ends, which lost 5 bases and 0 bases, there was a span of 11 bases. The CDR3 spans 13 residues. The CDR3 loop reads CAWDSITSYEQYF. The CDR3 DNA follows: TGTGCCTGGGACTCTATAACCTCCTACGAGCAGTACTTC. Combining the CDR3 with reference TRBV30 and TRBJ2-7 gives the whole variable domain SQTIHQWPATLVQPVGSPLSLECTVEGTSNPNLYWYRQAAGRGLQLLFYSVGIGQISSEVPQNLSASRPQDRQFILSSKKLLLSDSGFYLCAWDSITSYEQYFGPGTRLTVT.

V and J are TRBV11-2 and TRBJ2-2; D might be TRBD2 (6 bases). The V end lost 2 bases, the J end lost 0 bases, and 10 bases lay between the germline ends. This CDR3 is 16 amino acids long. Germline assignment: CDR1 SGHAT and CDR2 FQNNGV. The CDR3 loop reads CASSLQAGSNTGELFF. The CDR3 nucleotides are TGTGCCAGCAGCTTACAGGCGGGGTCGAACACCGGGGAGCTGTTTTTT. Based on the CDR3 plus reference TRBV11-2 and TRBJ2-2, the full variable domain is EAGVAQSPRYKIIEKRQSVAFWCNPISGHATLYWYQQILGQGPKLLIQFQNNGVVDDSQLPKDRFSAERLKGVDSTLKIQPAKLEDSAVYLCASSLQAGSNTGELFFGEGSRLTVL.

This chain uses TRBV19 with TRBJ2-3; the D is unclear. The CDR3 has 13 amino acids. The ends were cut back, 4 bases at V and 6 bases at J, with 11 bases in the middle. Germline V gene sequence: CDR1 LNHDA, CDR2 SQIVND (reference sequence). This CDR3 reads CASSTPHGDTQYF. As DNA, the CDR3 is TGTGCCAGTAGTACCCCGCACGGGGATACGCAGTATTTT.

The sample holds one count of this clone. The chain couples TRBV18 to TRBJ2-3; 7 bases are a match to TRBD2. Germline CDR1 is KGHSH and CDR2 is LQKENI. The CDR3 has 15 residues. Trimming cost V 5 bases and J 2 bases; bases outside gene matches: 7. This chain's CDR3 is CASSLGLETTDTQYF. The DNA of the CDR3 is TGTGCCAGCTCATTAGGACTAGAGACCACAGATACGCAGTATTTT.

Only a few counts were recorded for this clone. This chain connects TRBV28 to TRBJ1-5; D uncertain. V gave up 8 bases and J gave up 0 bases, with 8 bases separating them. Germline V gene sequence: CDR1 MDHEN, CDR2 SYDVKM. There are 13 residues in the CDR3. The CDR3 DNA reads TGTGCCAGCTTAGAAACTAGCAATCAGCCCCAGCATTTT. It yields the protein CASLETSNQPQHF.

The CDR3 protein is CASRARQGGNEKLFF. The CDR3 DNA sequence: TGTGCCAGCAGAGCCAGACAGGGGGGTAATGAAAAACTGTTTTTT. The chain links TRBV2 to TRBJ1-4, with TRBD1 matching 9 bases. Germline CDR1 is SNHLY and CDR2 is FYNNEI. The CDR3 loop spans 15 amino acids. V trimming: 6 bases; J trimming: 4 bases; junction bases outside the gene matches: 6.

The V call is TRBV11-2, the J call TRBJ2-7; 9 nucleotides line up with TRBD2. Germline V gene data show CDR1 as SGHAT and CDR2 as FQNNGV. This CDR3 has 16 amino acids. The V and J ends lost 3 bases and 5 bases, in that order; junction bases with no gene match: 11. As DNA, the CDR3 is TGTGCCAGCAGCTTTTTAGGGCGGGAGGGCCGCGACGAGCAGTACTTC. Translation: CASSFLGREGRDEQYF.

The gene calls are TRBV7-9 and TRBJ2-7; 8 nucleotides match TRBD1. CDR1 and CDR2 (germline): SEHNR, FQNEAQ (reference sequence). The CDR3 is 14 amino acids. V was pared by 5 bases and J by 7 bases, with 10 bases of the junction left unmatched. The CDR3: CASSPRDRPQEQYF. In nucleotides, the CDR3 is TGTGCCAGCAGCCCCCGGGACAGGCCTCAAGAGCAGTACTTC.

The V call is TRBV28, the J call TRBJ1-1, with D maybe TRBD1 (5 bases). Germline CDR1 MDHEN, CDR2 SYDVKM. V shed 5 bases and J shed 5 bases, with 27 bases lying between them. The CDR3 sequence is 18 residues long. The CDR3 DNA follows: TGTGCCAGCAGTCGGTCGGTGATACGACAGAAGGGGTGGACTGAAGCTTTCTTT. Its translation: CASSRSVIRQKGWTEAFF.

The table lists this clone with a few counts. The chain is built from TRBV6-1 and TRBJ2-7, with D tentatively TRBD1 (6 bases). V lost 5 bases and J lost 2, with 13 bases in between. Germline values: CDR1 MNHNS, CDR2 SASEGT. The CDR3 totals 14 residues. For the CDR3, the DNA is TGTGCCAGCAGTAGGACAGCAATAGCCTACGAGCAGTACTTC. Protein sequence: CASSRTAIAYEQYF.